Below, 17 T cell receptor beta chains from the same sample are listed, as sequenced in a study of T cell repertoires and HLA-DP antigens. No antigen has been identified for these receptors. Repertoires were generated with immunoSEQ multiplex PCR, while TCRdb's copy carries only in-frame clones and drops some. The sample has around 90,000 clones, about 89% seen once; the top ten hold 1.5% to 2%. The source material was CD4+ T cells from PBMCs. These receptor sequences come from a man aged 50-60 years in good health and CMV-seronegative.

This rearrangement joins TRBV5-1 to TRBJ2-2, with D maybe TRBD1 (5 bases). The CDR3 totals 16 residues. V lost 0 bases and J 0 bases, leaving 9 bases between the germline ends. Germline CDR1 is SGHRS and CDR2 is YFSETQ. Written as DNA, the CDR3 is TGCGCCAGCAGCTTGGTGTCAGGGCCGAACACCGGGGAGCTGTTTTTT. Translating gives CASSLVSGPNTGELFF.

In DNA form, the CDR3 reads TGTGCCAGCACCCTTCTCGGACAGGCCGAAAAACTGTTTTTT. It codes for CASTLLGQAEKLFF. The chain employs TRBV28 and TRBJ1-4; 7 nucleotides align to TRBD1. This CDR3 spans 14 amino acids. Germline V gives CDR1 MDHEN, CDR2 SYDVKM. V lost 7 bases, J lost 8 bases, and 10 bases stayed unmatched.

The chain joins TRBV6-5 to TRBJ1-1; no clear D. V was clipped by 5 bases and J by 6 bases, with 13 bases between them. Germline V lookup: CDR1 MNHEY, CDR2 SVGAGI. The CDR3 totals 13 residues. CDR3 residues: CASSRDPVAEAFF. The CDR3 DNA reads TGTGCCAGCAGTCGAGACCCGGTCGCTGAAGCTTTCTTT.

The CDR3 region is CASSHSGTDYEQYF. DNA for the CDR3: TGTGCCAGCAGTCATAGCGGGACAGACTACGAGCAGTACTTC. The rearrangement links TRBV6-5 to TRBJ2-7, with TRBD2 as a possible D gene (8 bases). Trimming shortened V by 5 bases and J by 3 bases, and 14 bases separated the two germline ends. The CDR3 is made up of 14 amino acids. The germline gives CDR1 MNHEY, CDR2 SVGAGI.

The rearrangement joins TRBV9 to TRBJ2-7; 8 positions match TRBD2. Germline-derived CDR1 and CDR2 are SGDLS and YYNGEE. The CDR3 loop spans 14 amino acids. V lost 0 bases, J lost 7 bases, and 6 bases stayed unmatched. CDR3: CASSVGPGGEEQYF. The CDR3 nucleotides are TGTGCCAGCAGCGTAGGCCCCGGGGGGGAAGAGCAGTACTTC. Full variable domain (rest looked up from reference TRBV9 and TRBJ2-7): DSGVTQTPKHLITATGQRVTLRCSPRSGDLSVYWYQQSLDQGLQFLIQYYNGEERAKGNILERFSAQQFPDLHSELNLSSLELGDSALYFCASSVGPGGEEQYFGPGTRLTVT.

This clone was seen a few times. This chain links TRBV11-2 with TRBJ2-7; perhaps TRBD2 as D (6 bases). The CDR3 loop spans 15 amino acids. Trimming stripped 1 base from V and 0 bases from J, with 10 bases between. CDR1 and CDR2 from the germline V gene are SGHAT and FQNNGV. This CDR3 is CASSLGVTSSYEQYF. CDR3 DNA: TGTGCCAGCAGCTTAGGAGTGACTAGCTCCTACGAGCAGTACTTC.

V gene TRBV4-2 combines with J gene TRBJ2-5; tentative D call: TRBD2 (5 bases). The V end was cut by 4 bases, the J end by 0 bases, with 12 bases between. The V gene's germline CDR1 is LGHNA and CDR2 YNFKEQ. The CDR3 covers 15 residues. This chain's CDR3 is CASSPDFSYQETQYF. CDR3 coding DNA: TGTGCCAGCAGCCCGGACTTCTCCTACCAAGAGACCCAGTACTTC.

The chain links TRBV5-5 to TRBJ1-2; 10 bases fit TRBD1. The V gene end was trimmed by 4 bases and the J gene end by 5 bases; junction bases not matched to a gene: 17. The CDR3 length is 18 residues. CDR1 and CDR2 (germline): SGHKS, YYEKEE (reference sequence). The CDR3 region has the DNA TGTGCCAGCAGCAAGGCACCCGATACCGGGACAGGGGCGTATGGCTACACCTTC. Amino acids: CASSKAPDTGTGAYGYTF.

This chain uses TRBV5-1 with TRBJ1-4, with TRBD1 matching over 7 bases. This CDR3 contains 16 residues. V dropped 2 bases and J dropped 0; count of bases not matched to a gene: 4. CDR1 is SGHRS and CDR2 is YFSETQ in the germline V gene. The DNA of the CDR3 is TGCGCCAGCAGCTTAACCACAGGGGCAACTAATGAAAAACTGTTTTTT. This encodes CASSLTTGATNEKLFF.

This chain links TRBV5-1 with TRBJ2-3; 7 bases are a match to TRBD1. The CDR3 sequence is 14 residues long. V was clipped by 3 bases and J by 5 bases; unmatched bases: 6. Germline-derived CDR1 and CDR2 are SGHRS and YFSETQ. The CDR3, as DNA: TGCGCCAGCAGCTCACAGGGGATGCTAGATACGCAGTATTTT. Its protein is CASSSQGMLDTQYF.

This clone has just a few counts. The genes are TRBV7-8 and TRBJ1-2; D is uncertain. Germline loops: CDR1 SGHVS, CDR2 FQNEAQ. The V end was cut by 2 bases, the J end by 3 bases, with 7 bases between. The CDR3 spans 13 residues. CDR3 loop: CASSLSGDYGYTF. CDR3 sequence (DNA): TGTGCCAGCAGCTTATCTGGGGACTATGGCTACACCTTC.

This chain connects TRBV6-5 to TRBJ2-2; D is undetermined. Trimming removed 6 bases at V and 0 bases at J, with 8 bases between. Germline V gene data show CDR1 as MNHEY and CDR2 as SVGAGI. CDR3 length: 14 amino acids. CDR3 bases: TGTGCCAGCAGAAGGAGTGCGAACACCGGGGAGCTGTTTTTT. It is translated as CASRRSANTGELFF.

This chain links TRBV11-2 with TRBJ2-1; 9 bases map to TRBD2. The ends lost 5 bases at V and 8 bases at J; junction bases unmatched: 10. Germline V gene lookup returns CDR1 SGHAT and CDR2 FQNNGV. The CDR3 sequence is 15 residues long. The CDR3 sequence: CASSQGGRAVYEQFF. The CDR3 DNA is TGTGCCAGCAGCCAAGGCGGGAGGGCCGTCTATGAGCAGTTCTTC.

V gene TRBV7-9 combines with J gene TRBJ1-2; weak D call: TRBD1 (6 bases). CDR3 size: 15 residues. Trimming stripped 3 bases from V and 4 bases from J, with 15 bases between. Germline V gene sequence: CDR1 SEHNR, CDR2 FQNEAQ (reference sequence). The CDR3 protein is CASSLILQGGYGYTF. CDR3 DNA: TGTGCCAGCAGCTTGATCCTACAGGGTGGCTATGGCTACACCTTC.

The rearrangement uses TRBV30 and TRBJ1-3, with D uncertain. This CDR3 region has 12 residues. CDR1 is GTSNPN, CDR2 SVGIG, per germline (reference sequence). Between the trimmed V and J ends, which lost 1 base and 3 bases, there was a span of 4 bases. The CDR3 is CAWSGSGNTIYF. The CDR3 bases are TGTGCCTGGAGTGGTAGTGGAAACACCATATATTTT. Drawing the rest from reference TRBV30 and TRBJ1-3, the complete variable domain is SQTIHQWPATLVQPVGSPLSLECTVEGTSNPNLYWYRQAAGRGLQLLFYSVGIGQISSEVPQNLSASRPQDRQFILSSKKLLLSDSGFYLCAWSGSGNTIYFGEGSWLTVV.

This CDR3 is CASSLRSTGELFF. CDR3 nucleotides: TGTGCCAGCAGCTTAAGGTCCACCGGGGAGCTGTTTTTT. The chain couples TRBV11-3 to TRBJ2-2, with D unclear. This CDR3 is built from 13 residues. Trimming left V 2 bases short and J 4 bases short, with 5 bases between. Germline loops: CDR1 SGHNT, CDR2 YENEEA.

This clone was recorded only once. This chain uses TRBV29-1 with TRBJ1-4; no firm D call. The CDR3 extends over 14 amino acids. The germline V and J ends were trimmed by 0 bases and 6 bases, with 11 bases remaining between them. Looked up from germline, CDR1 is SQVTM and CDR2 is ANQGSEA. The CDR3 is CSVEDLGRDEKLFF. The DNA for the CDR3 is TGCAGCGTTGAAGATCTAGGGAGGGATGAAAAACTGTTTTTT.